This T cell receptor (beta chain) originates from a study of vaccination effects on CD4 cells after COVID-19 (dated 2022 in TCRdb). Describing the broader study: Each participant received two doses of an mRNA SARS-CoV-2 vaccine, either BNT162b2 or mRNA-1273. In both COVID-19 convalescent patients and infection-naive vaccine recipients, the study compared SARS-CoV-2 spike-specific CD4+ TCR repertoires from before mRNA vaccination with those from after it. Altogether, around ten COVID-19 convalescent patients and 4 SARS-CoV-2-naive healthy vaccine recipients made up the full study. Cultures from other donors in the study were sequenced using the Oncomine TCR Beta short-read assay on an Illumina iSeq 100. General findings and caveats noted by the study authors: The study was limited by a small number of convalescent patients, and early post-infection timepoints were lacking. Clones induced by infection and clones induced by vaccination both contracted markedly at late timepoints after vaccination, which fits with T cell responses waning over time. Among healthy vaccine recipients, nearly all vaccine-induced clones were SARS-CoV-2 mono-reactive, and only 1 of 255 was cross-reactive with common cold coronaviruses.

In its sample, this clone was seen a few times. Which antigen it targets is not known. The sample holds no much larger clone one base away, and base qualities are not on file. In the ViraFEST assay, PBMC were stimulated with viral peptide pools, and TCR sequencing was then used to find antigen-specific CD4+ T cell clonotypes based on their expansion. After less than 13 days of culture, CD4+ T cells were isolated with the EasySep CD4+ T cell isolation kit. Negative nucleocapsid antibody results before and after vaccination confirmed that the healthy vaccine recipients had no prior SARS-CoV-2 infection. About 2 million PBMC per well were cultured in IMDM with about 5% human AB serum, 10 IU/ml IL-2 and gentamicin, plus 10 ug/ml peptides. On days 3 and 7, half of the culture medium was replaced with fresh IL-2-containing medium. Unless noted otherwise, every peptide stimulation condition was grown in triplicate wells. Using Ficoll-Paque Plus gradient centrifugation, PBMC were separated from whole blood and then either used fresh or cryopreserved at -140C. The spike proteins of SARS-CoV-2 and of the common cold coronaviruses HCoV-NL63, HCoV-OC43 and HCoV-229E were spanned by overlapping peptide pools. The QIAamp micro DNA kit was used to extract genomic DNA from the cultured CD4+ T cells.

Libraries were made using the immunoSEQ multiplex PCR assay. TCR beta CDR3 sequencing was performed on DNA from the cultured, isolated CD4+ T cells. The study's own analysis went as follows. Non-productive TCR sequences were discarded, and reads were trimmed to the CDR3 region, with only CDR3s of 7 or more amino acids retained. The MANAFEST web app was used to identify antigen-specific clonotypes by comparing expansion in peptide wells with expansion in reference cultures. To be called positive, a clone needed expansion at FDR<0.05 compared with the reference and with all other wells, an odds ratio greater than 5, and a frequency greater than 0.1% in two replicate wells. Clonotypes significantly expanded in SARS-CoV-2 spike wells and in at least one common cold coronavirus spike condition were defined as cross-reactive. CDR3 similarity was assessed by Levenshtein distance using the stringdist R package, and unrooted trees were constructed with ape in R 3.6.1. The immuneACCESS repertoire file appears here via TCRdb, limited to in-frame rearrangements. These files lack a portion of the clones; in checked studies, under half of the deficit traces to unresolved V genes, and the cause of the others is not known. From that table come the V and J calls and clone size; the DNA was used to work out D and trimming. The sample has tens of thousands of clones on record, roughly 70% of them singletons. Jointly, the top ten make up 20% to 25% of the sample.

There are 14 amino acids in the CDR3, from cysteine to phenylalanine inclusive. Only the CDR3 DNA is retained, 42 bases long and in frame from the first base. V and J are truncated by 5 bases and 1 base respectively, leaving an intervening sequence of 8 bases. The germline V gene gives CDR1 as MGHDK and CDR2 as SYGVNS. This sequence was found in a human donor who received a COVID-19 vaccine. The sample here was CD4+ T cells from PBMCs cultured with SARS-CoV-2 spike peptides, taken before COVID-19 vaccination. In the paper's terms, the cell subset or site label means: SARS-CoV-2 spike overlapping peptide pool stimulation. This chain joins TRBV25-1 to TRBJ2-2, and possibly TRBD2, on 5 matching bases. Here the CDR3 is given as CASSLDWNTGELFF. The bases are TGTGCCAGCAGTCTGGACTGGAACACCGGGGAGCTGTTTTTT.